These 4 T cell receptor beta chains originate from one sample sequenced in a study of the immune and genomic landscape of osteosarcoma. The protocol was immunoSEQ multiplex PCR, while the TCRdb copy is restricted to in-frame clones and leaves out a portion. Here the sample spans 1,500 to 2,000 clones, about 68% being singletons. Material: primary tumor tissue from the T10 vertebra. These TCRs come from a man aged 18 to 30 with osteosarcoma.

The chain joins TRBV5-5 to TRBJ2-3, with D perhaps matching TRBD1 (6 bases). V was pared by 3 bases and J by 0 bases, with 11 bases between. Germline values: CDR1 SGHKS, CDR2 YYEKEE (reference sequence). The CDR3 runs to 15 residues. The CDR3 region has the DNA TGTGCCAGCAGCTCTGGACAGACTAGCACAGATACGCAGTATTTT. Protein product: CASSSGQTSTDTQYF.

The chain links TRBV7-9 to TRBJ2-2; 8 bases map to TRBD2. The CDR3 extends over 16 amino acids. V was clipped by 4 bases and J by 3 bases; unmatched bases: 7. Germline V lookup: CDR1 SEHNR, CDR2 FQNEAQ (reference sequence). This chain's CDR3 is CASSSPGGVHTGELFF. The CDR3 bases are TGTGCCAGCAGCTCTCCGGGAGGGGTCCACACCGGGGAGCTGTTTTTT. Full variable domain (missing parts from reference TRBV7-9 and TRBJ2-2): DTGVSQNPRHKITKRGQNVTFRCDPISEHNRLYWYRQTLGQGPEFLTYFQNEAQLEKSRLLSDRFSAERPKGSFSTLEIQRTEQGDSAMYLCASSSPGGVHTGELFFGEGSRLTVL.

This clone was detected only once. The genes are TRBV27 and TRBJ2-7; 8 bases align to TRBD1. CDR1 and CDR2 from the germline V gene are MNHEY and SMNVEV (reference sequence). V was pared by 4 bases and J by 2 bases, with 16 bases of the junction left unmatched. CDR3 length: 18 residues. The CDR3 sequence: CASSSLTTPGQVPYEQYF. Written as DNA, the CDR3 is TGTGCCAGCAGTTCTTTGACAACACCGGGACAGGTTCCCTACGAGCAGTACTTC.

The chain employs TRBV14 and TRBJ1-2; D not certain. V was pared by 1 base and J by 4 bases, with 10 bases between. The CDR3 loop spans 14 amino acids. In germline, CDR1 is SGHDN, CDR2 FVKESK. For the CDR3, the DNA is TGTGCCAGCAGCCAAGGAACGGGGAGCTATGGCTACACCTTC. The encoded protein is CASSQGTGSYGYTF.